Each of the 29 T cell receptor beta chains below was sequenced from the same sample in a study of response to subunit inactivated influenza vaccine. One entry per CDR3 protein results from TCRdb running MiXCR on the RT-PCR reads. The sample has 550,000 to 800,000 distinct CDR3 sequences; around 16% are singletons. The sequences come from PBMCs from blood, collected approximately 13 days after vaccination. These receptors came from a middle-aged man who received an inactivated influenza vaccine.

The rearrangement joins TRBV5-4 to TRBJ2-3, with D perhaps matching TRBD2 (5 bases). Trimming took off 1 base at V and 1 base at J, with 13 bases between the two ends. Germline CDR1 and CDR2: SGHNT and YYREEE (reference sequence). There are 16 residues in the CDR3. The DNA for the CDR3 is TGTGCCAGCAGCTTGTACGCGACTACCCGCACAGATACGCAGTATTTT. This translates into CASSLYATTRTDTQYF.

This chain connects TRBV11-1 to TRBJ1-1, with D uncertain. Trimming stripped 1 base from V and 1 base from J, with 13 bases between. The CDR3 extends over 16 amino acids. Germline-derived CDR1 and CDR2 are SGHAT and FQDESV (reference sequence). The CDR3 protein is CASSLGGNYRNTEAFF. In DNA, the CDR3 is TGTGCCAGCAGCTTAGGAGGAAATTACAGGAACACTGAAGCTTTCTTT.

This clonotype was recorded a few times. V and J are TRBV5-5 and TRBJ2-1; D possibly corresponds to TRBD1 (6 bases). CDR3 length equals 16 residues. Per germline, CDR1 SGHKS and CDR2 YYEKEE (reference sequence). Trimming pared 4 bases from V and 2 bases from J, leaving 16 bases between. The CDR3 here is CASSESDRPAYNEQFF. DNA for the CDR3: TGTGCCAGCAGCGAATCAGACAGGCCAGCCTACAATGAGCAGTTCTTC.

This clonotype was seen more than once but under ten times. The genes are TRBV20-1 and TRBJ2-7, with D maybe TRBD2 (7 bases). From germline, CDR1 is DFQATT and CDR2 SNEGSKA (reference sequence). The CDR3 is made up of 13 amino acids. The germline V and J ends were trimmed by 6 bases and 2 bases, with 14 bases remaining between them. The CDR3, as DNA: TGCAGTGCGGATAGGGGGGGGGCCTACGAGCAGTACTTC. Translation gives CSADRGGAYEQYF.

The chain is built from TRBV20-1 and TRBJ1-5; no reliable D call. Between the trimmed V and J ends, which lost 3 bases and 4 bases, there was a span of 10 bases. The CDR3 is 13 residues long. CDR1 and CDR2 from the germline V gene are DFQATT and SNEGSKA (reference sequence). Here the CDR3 reads CSARTRLNQPQHF. The CDR3, as DNA: TGCAGTGCTAGGACACGTCTGAATCAGCCCCAGCATTTT.

J is TRBJ2-7 and V is TRBV29-1; 8 nucleotides align to TRBD1. CDR1 SQVTM and CDR2 ANQGSEA come from the germline V gene. With 7 bases clipped from V and 4 bases from J, the junction kept 6 bases outside the gene matches. The CDR3 is 12 residues long. CDR3 nucleotide sequence: TGCAGCGGCAGACAGGGGAGGTACGAGCAGTACTTC. Translated, it gives CSGRQGRYEQYF.

This clonotype has more than one count but fewer than ten. V gene TRBV20-1 combines with J gene TRBJ2-7; 9 bases are shared with TRBD1. This CDR3 spans 16 amino acids. Germline trimming cut 3 bases from V and 2 bases from J; bases unmatched to any gene: 11. Germline lookup yields CDR1 DFQATT and CDR2 SNEGSKA (reference sequence). CDR3 loop: CSARQGGTGWAYEQYF. CDR3 nucleotide sequence: TGCAGTGCTAGGCAGGGGGGGACAGGGTGGGCCTACGAGCAGTACTTC.

This chain connects TRBV7-6 to TRBJ2-1, with D possibly matching TRBD2 (6 bases). V was clipped by 1 base and J by 8 bases, with 12 bases between them. CDR3 size: 14 residues. Germline CDR1 reads SGHVS; CDR2 reads FNYEAQ. CDR3 DNA sequence: TGTGCCAGCAGCTTAGGACTAGTAGGCTATGAGCAGTTCTTC. This codes for CASSLGLVGYEQFF.

The chain links TRBV20-1 to TRBJ2-5; 8 nucleotides agree with TRBD2. Germline V gene sequence: CDR1 DFQATT, CDR2 SNEGSKA (reference sequence). With V trimmed by 1 base and J by 2 bases, 9 bases remained unmatched. The CDR3 contains 16 residues. This CDR3 is CSARVPPGGPQETQYF. CDR3 bases: TGCAGTGCTAGAGTGCCTCCGGGAGGGCCACAAGAGACCCAGTACTTC.

This clonotype has just one count. The rearrangement links TRBV7-2 to TRBJ2-2; D not resolved. CDR3 length: 15 residues. Between the trimmed V and J ends, which lost 1 base and 5 bases, there was a span of 11 bases. CDR1 and CDR2 (germline): SGHTA, FQGNSA. In nucleotides, the CDR3 is TGTGCCAGCAGCTTAGTTGGGGTTCGGACCGGGGAGCTGTTTTTT. This codes for CASSLVGVRTGELFF.

This clonotype was detected a few times. The genes are TRBV20-1 and TRBJ2-1, with 8 bases lining up with TRBD2. The CDR3 length is 15 residues. J was trimmed by 8 bases and V by 0 bases; bases with no gene match: 9. The germline gives CDR1 DFQATT, CDR2 SNEGSKA (reference sequence). This CDR3 is CSARDVGLGVDEQFF. The CDR3 DNA sequence: TGCAGTGCTAGAGATGTGGGACTAGGTGTGGATGAGCAGTTCTTC.

This chain joins TRBV29-1 and TRBJ1-5; D perhaps matches TRBD1 (5 bases). Germline V lookup: CDR1 SQVTM, CDR2 ANQGSEA. V lost 6 bases, J lost 5 bases, and 14 bases lay in between. The CDR3 extends over 13 amino acids. The CDR3 region is CSVRDGRHQPQHF. CDR3 nucleotides: TGCAGCGTCAGGGACGGCCGTCATCAGCCCCAGCATTTT. The full variable domain, with the rest looked up from reference TRBV29-1 and TRBJ1-5, is SAVISQKPSRDICQRGTSLTIQCQVDSQVTMMFWYRQQPGQSLTLIATANQGSEATYESGFVIDKFPISRPNLTFSTLTVSNMSPEDSSIYLCSVRDGRHQPQHFGDGTRLSIL.

The chain combines TRBV20-1 with TRBJ2-2; no firm D call. The CDR3 is 14 residues long. In germline, CDR1 is DFQATT, CDR2 SNEGSKA (reference sequence). The V end lost 2 bases, the J end lost 0 bases, and 7 bases lay between the germline ends. CDR3 residues: CSARSPTNTGELFF. In nucleotides, the CDR3 is TGCAGTGCTAGAAGTCCCACGAACACCGGGGAGCTGTTTTTT.

This chain links TRBV28 with TRBJ1-1; possibly TRBD1 for D (6 bases). Germline V CDR1 and CDR2: MDHEN, SYDVKM. The CDR3 runs to 13 residues. Trimming took 8 bases from V and 6 from J, leaving 16 bases between them. The CDR3: CASLGGARPEAFF. DNA for the CDR3: TGTGCCAGCCTGGGGGGGGCCAGGCCTGAAGCTTTCTTT.

The chain combines TRBV24-1 with TRBJ2-3; TRBD2 agrees at 12 bases. In germline, CDR1 is KGHDR, CDR2 SFDVKD. This CDR3 is built from 15 residues. With 7 bases clipped from V and 2 bases from J, the junction kept 3 bases outside the gene matches. CDR3 DNA sequence: TGTGCCACCAGCCTAGCGGGGGGGGACACAGATACGCAGTATTTT. Its protein is CATSLAGGDTDTQYF.

This clonotype was observed a handful of times. V is TRBV7-9 and J is TRBJ2-4; D could derive from TRBD1 or TRBD2 (5 bases each). Germline CDR1 is SEHNR and CDR2 is FQNEAQ (reference sequence). V lost 9 bases to trimming and J lost 15 bases, with 24 bases between them. This CDR3 region has 13 residues. CDR3 residues: CASVPGTSGVWYF. The CDR3 bases are TGTGCCAGTGTACCCGGGACCTCTGGGGTTTGGTACTTC.

The V and J genes are TRBV5-4 and TRBJ2-1, with a tentative D call TRBD1 (6 bases). Trimming removed 5 bases from V and 8 bases from J, with 14 bases in between. The CDR3 is made up of 13 amino acids. Germline V CDR1 and CDR2: SGHNT, YYREEE (reference sequence). Here the CDR3 DNA reads TGTGCCAGCAGTCTACAGGGTGGGGATGAGCAGTTCTTC. It specifies CASSLQGGDEQFF.

This clonotype was recorded a few times. The V call is TRBV27, the J call TRBJ2-4; tentative D call: TRBD2 (7 bases). This CDR3 is 14 amino acids long. Germline V gives CDR1 MNHEY, CDR2 SMNVEV (reference sequence). Trimming removed 10 bases from V and 2 bases from J, with 15 bases in between. CDR3 amino acids: CANWGGQTKNIQYF. The CDR3 DNA sequence: TGTGCCAATTGGGGGGGCCAAACCAAAAACATTCAGTACTTC.

This clonotype was observed at least ten times. V and J are TRBV29-1 and TRBJ2-2; TRBD1 matches at 9 bases. Germline trimming cut 7 bases from V and 6 bases from J; bases unmatched to any gene: 6. CDR3 size: 13 residues. Germline V gives CDR1 SQVTM, CDR2 ANQGSEA. The CDR3 DNA follows: TGCAGCGCCGACAGGGGGGGGGCCGGGGAGCTGTTTTTT. Translation: CSADRGGAGELFF.

This clonotype was seen at least ten times. This chain joins TRBV12-3 or TRBV12-4 and TRBJ1-1, with D uncertain. CDR3 length: 13 residues. The germline V and J ends were trimmed by 7 bases and 0 bases, with 9 bases remaining between them. For the CDR3, the DNA is TGTGCCAGCATGTTGGTACTGAACACTGAAGCTTTCTTT. Its translation is CASMLVLNTEAFF.

Only a few counts were recorded for this clonotype. The chain links TRBV20-1 to TRBJ2-7; D remains ambiguous. This CDR3 is 11 amino acids long. V dropped 3 bases and J dropped 5 bases, with 8 bases sitting between them. The germline CDR1 and CDR2 sequences are DFQATT and SNEGSKA (reference sequence). The CDR3 region is CSARGRDEQYF. CDR3 nucleotides: TGCAGTGCTAGGGGCCGGGACGAGCAGTACTTC.

This chain links TRBV20-1 with TRBJ2-3; 11 bases match TRBD2. The germline gives CDR1 DFQATT, CDR2 SNEGSKA (reference sequence). This CDR3 is 15 amino acids long. V dropped 6 bases and J dropped 5; count of bases not matched to a gene: 10. The CDR3 nucleotides read TGCAGTGCGATGATACCTGGGACTAGCGGAGATACGCAGTATTTT. This codes for CSAMIPGTSGDTQYF.

The V call is TRBV5-6, the J call TRBJ2-1; TRBD1 might be the D (8 bases). Trimming stripped 5 bases from V and 4 bases from J, with 28 bases between. Germline CDR1 reads SGHDT; CDR2 reads YYEEEE. The CDR3 has 19 amino acids. In nucleotides, the CDR3 is TGTGCCAGCAGTCAGGAGGGCCAGGGGGCCAGCGGGACGTACAATGAGCAGTTCTTC. Its translation: CASSQEGQGASGTYNEQFF.

This clonotype showed up just a few times. The V gene is TRBV5-1, the J gene TRBJ2-3; 9 bases are a match to TRBD2. Germline lookup yields CDR1 SGHRS and CDR2 YFSETQ. With 5 bases clipped from V and 5 bases from J, the junction kept 9 bases outside the gene matches. The CDR3 is 15 residues long. CDR3 sequence reads: CASSNSGGVEDTQYF. The CDR3 DNA reads TGCGCCAGCAGTAATAGCGGGGGTGTAGAAGATACGCAGTATTTT.

This clonotype was observed a handful of times. The chain carries TRBV12-3 or TRBV12-4 and TRBJ1-4; 7 positions agree with TRBD1. The length of the CDR3 is 13 residues. Trimming cost V 5 bases and J 8 bases; bases outside gene matches: 5. In DNA form, the CDR3 reads TGTGCCAGCAGTCAACAGGGGAGCGAAAAACTGTTTTTT. This sequence encodes CASSQQGSEKLFF.

The chain couples TRBV25-1 to TRBJ2-1; D remains unclear. V was trimmed by 6 bases and J by 4 bases, leaving 19 bases between them. There are 16 residues in the CDR3. Germline values: CDR1 MGHDK, CDR2 SYGVNS. The CDR3 loop is CASRWWEPRFYNEQFF. The CDR3 DNA follows: TGTGCCAGCAGGTGGTGGGAACCCAGATTTTACAATGAGCAGTTCTTC.

The chain is built from TRBV4-3 and TRBJ2-7; the match to TRBD1 covers 8 bases. This CDR3 region has 14 residues. CDR1 is LGHNA and CDR2 is YSLEER in the germline V gene. With 1 base clipped from V and 4 bases from J, the junction kept 3 bases outside the gene matches. Here the CDR3 reads CASSQGRGQYEQYF. DNA of the CDR3: TGCGCCAGCAGCCAAGGCAGGGGGCAATACGAGCAGTACTTC.

V gene TRBV20-1 combines with J gene TRBJ2-2; D is unclear. This CDR3 is 14 amino acids long. Germline CDR1 is DFQATT and CDR2 is SNEGSKA (reference sequence). V gave up 0 bases and J gave up 0 bases, with 5 bases separating them. CDR3 in amino acids: CSARDVSNTGELFF. The CDR3 nucleotides read TGCAGTGCTAGAGATGTGTCGAACACCGGGGAGCTGTTTTTT.

This chain connects TRBV11-1 to TRBJ2-3, with TRBD2 matching over 11 bases. Germline assignment: CDR1 SGHAT and CDR2 FQDESV (reference sequence). This CDR3 is built from 18 residues. Germline trimming cut 5 bases from V and 2 bases from J; bases unmatched to any gene: 12. The CDR3 coding sequence is TGTGCCAGCAGCCATTCCGGGACTAGCGGTTCCTCCACAGATACGCAGTATTTT. As protein: CASSHSGTSGSSTDTQYF.